Listed below are T cell receptor beta chains from one sample, sequenced in a study of T cell responses to AZD1222 COVID-19 vaccine. The protocol was immunoSEQ multiplex PCR, while the TCRdb copy is restricted to in-frame clones and leaves out a portion. The sample contains roughly 260,000 clones, 80% to 95% of which appear only once. The sequencing here drew on peripheral blood, taken on day 0 of AZD1222 vaccination. Receptors were obtained from an adult in good health. Both conserved end residues are part of each CDR3. The order of the fields is D gene, clone size, J gene, V gene, CDR3 protein, CDR3 DNA. The D gene is left open where the match is weak. The size field is filled for only some rows; it gives once, few, many or a size class.

>NA|NA|TRBJ1-1|TRBV30
CAWSVGGNTEAFF
TGTGCCTGGAGTGTCGGGGGGAACACTGAAGCTTTCTTT
>NA|NA|TRBJ2-7|TRBV28
CASSLGLSYEQYF
TGTGCCAGCAGTTTAGGTCTATCCTACGAGCAGTACTTC
>NA|NA|TRBJ1-3|TRBV3-1/TRBV3-2
CASSQGPSSPGNTIYF
TGTGCCAGCAGCCAAGGCCCCTCTTCACCTGGAAACACCATATATTTT
>NA|NA|TRBJ1-5|TRBV29-1
CSVEVNSNQPQHF
TGCAGCGTTGAAGTTAACAGCAATCAGCCCCAGCATTTT
>NA|NA|TRBJ2-5|TRBV27
CASSLSLASQETQYF
TGTGCCAGCAGTTTATCGTTAGCGTCCCAAGAGACCCAGTACTTC
>TRBD1|NA|TRBJ2-5|TRBV2
CASKDREETQYF
TGTGCCAGCAAGGACAGGGAAGAGACCCAGTACTTC
>NA|NA|TRBJ1-1|TRBV11-2
CASSLSRTAEAFF
TGTGCCAGCAGCTTATCTAGGACGGCTGAAGCTTTCTTT
>NA|NA|TRBJ1-2|TRBV12-3/TRBV12-4
CASSFWVDYTF
TGTGCCAGCAGTTTCTGGGTGGACTACACCTTC
>TRBD1|once|TRBJ2-5|TRBV18
CASSPPTGVETQYF
TGTGCCAGCTCACCCCCTACAGGGGTAGAGACCCAGTACTTC
>NA|NA|TRBJ1-2|TRBV15
CATSRERGINYGYTF
TGTGCCACCAGCAGAGAAAGGGGCATTAACTATGGCTACACCTTC
>TRBD2|NA|TRBJ2-1|TRBV5-1
CASTTGGTEQFF
TGCGCCAGCACCACCGGGGGGACTGAGCAGTTCTTC
>NA|NA|TRBJ2-2|TRBV5-1
CASSLVRGDGELFF
TGCGCCAGCAGCTTGGTGAGGGGTGACGGGGAGCTGTTTTTT
>NA|once|TRBJ1-2|TRBV7-9
CASTPDGGYGYTF
TGTGCCAGCACCCCTGACGGTGGCTATGGCTACACCTTC
>NA|once|TRBJ2-7|TRBV11-2
CASSATQGVGEQYF
TGTGCCAGCAGCGCGACACAGGGAGTGGGCGAGCAGTACTTC
>NA|NA|TRBJ2-2|TRBV7-9
CASSLRLAANTGELFF
TGTGCCAGCAGCTTACGGCTAGCCGCGAACACCGGGGAGCTGTTTTTT
>NA|NA|TRBJ1-2|TRBV20-1
CSASGTGRSYTF
TGCAGTGCTAGTGGGACTGGACGGTCCTACACCTTC
>TRBD2|NA|TRBJ2-3|TRBV3-1/TRBV3-2
CASSQERLAGVDTQYF
TGTGCCAGCAGCCAAGAAAGACTAGCGGGAGTAGATACGCAGTATTTT
>NA|NA|TRBJ1-6|TRBV7-2
CASRLLGSPLHF
TGTGCCAGCAGACTACTAGGTTCACCCCTCCACTTT
>NA|NA|TRBJ2-6|TRBV4-3
CASSRTGANVLTF
TGCGCCAGCAGCCGTACCGGGGCCAACGTCCTGACTTTC
>NA|NA|TRBJ1-2|TRBV28
CASSLGGVWNYGYTF
TGTGCCAGCAGTTTAGGGGGCGTATGGAACTATGGCTACACCTTC
>NA|NA|TRBJ1-6|TRBV28
CASSSPGVGNSPLHF
TGTGCCAGCAGTTCCCCCGGGGTTGGTAATTCACCCCTCCACTTT
>NA|NA|TRBJ1-5|TRBV5-1
CASSLGSGNQPQHF
TGCGCCAGCAGCTTGGGGTCGGGCAATCAGCCCCAGCATTTT
>TRBD1|NA|TRBJ1-1|TRBV30
CAWSQDRVNTEAFF
TGTGCCTGGAGTCAAGACAGGGTGAACACTGAAGCTTTCTTT
>TRBD1|NA|TRBJ1-4|TRBV9
CASSVGPRTGGTADSEKLFF
TGTGCCAGCAGCGTAGGCCCCCGGACAGGGGGGACAGCTGATAGTGAAAAACTGTTTTTT
>NA|NA|TRBJ1-2|TRBV5-1
CASSLAGSNYGYTF
TGCGCCAGCAGCTTGGCCGGCAGTAACTATGGCTACACCTTC
>NA|NA|TRBJ1-3|TRBV2
CASKNRDSGNTIYF
TGTGCCAGCAAGAACAGGGACTCTGGAAACACCATATATTTT
>NA|NA|TRBJ2-2|TRBV10-3
CAAGGRENTGELFF
TGTGCCGCCGGGGGACGGGAGAACACCGGGGAGCTGTTTTTT
>TRBD2|NA|TRBJ2-7|TRBV5-4
CASSLGGGRAPYEQYF
TGTGCCAGCAGCTTGGGGGGCGGGAGGGCCCCCTACGAGCAGTACTTC
>TRBD2|NA|TRBJ2-7|TRBV5-1
CASSLYSGTWSGSYEQYF
TGCGCCAGCAGCTTGTATAGCGGGACTTGGTCTGGGTCCTACGAGCAGTACTTC
>NA|NA|TRBJ2-7|TRBV28
CASSPSGAAGHEQYF
TGTGCCAGCAGTCCCTCTGGGGCCGCGGGGCACGAGCAGTACTTC
>NA|NA|TRBJ2-3|TRBV6-5
CASTSPGEDTQYF
TGTGCCAGCACGTCACCAGGGGAGGATACGCAGTATTTT
>TRBD1|NA|TRBJ1-2|TRBV2
CASSTGVYGYTF
TGTGCCAGCAGTACAGGGGTCTATGGCTACACCTTC
>NA|NA|TRBJ2-3|TRBV7-9
CASSSLARATDTQYF
TGTGCCAGCAGCTCACTAGCTCGTGCCACAGATACGCAGTATTTT
>NA|NA|TRBJ1-3|TRBV29-1
CSVDPGAGNTIYF
TGCAGCGTAGATCCTGGGGCTGGAAACACCATATATTTT
>NA|NA|TRBJ1-6|TRBV6-6
CASSYSQVPNSPLHF
TGTGCCAGCAGTTACAGTCAGGTGCCTAATTCACCCCTCCACTTT
>NA|NA|TRBJ1-2|TRBV19
CASKDRHLANYGYTF
TGTGCCAGTAAAGACAGACACCTCGCTAACTATGGCTACACCTTC
>TRBD1|NA|TRBJ2-1|TRBV7-9
CASRAGGAEQFF
TGTGCCAGCAGAGCAGGGGGCGCGGAGCAGTTCTTC
>NA|NA|TRBJ1-2|TRBV6-5
CASTSSGARGYTF
TGTGCCAGCACTTCATCGGGGGCGCGGGGCTACACCTTC
>NA|NA|TRBJ2-2|TRBV6-4
CASSLAHSNTGELFF
TGTGCCAGCAGTCTCGCCCACAGCAACACCGGGGAGCTGTTTTTT
>TRBD2|NA|TRBJ2-3|TRBV7-2
CASSFERSGGWGDTQYF
TGTGCCAGCAGCTTCGAACGTAGCGGGGGGTGGGGAGATACGCAGTATTTT
>TRBD2|NA|TRBJ2-3|TRBV2
CASRGLAGSTDTQYF
TGTGCCAGCAGGGGACTAGCGGGGAGCACAGATACGCAGTATTTT
>NA|NA|TRBJ1-5|TRBV6-1
CASSDPLNQPQHF
TGTGCCAGCAGTGACCCCCTTAATCAGCCCCAGCATTTT
>TRBD2|once|TRBJ2-1|TRBV6-5
CASRGLAGVNEQFF
TGTGCCAGCAGAGGACTAGCGGGGGTCAATGAGCAGTTCTTC
>NA|NA|TRBJ2-5|TRBV18
CASSSNMEETQYF
TGTGCCAGCTCATCGAACATGGAAGAGACCCAGTACTTC
>TRBD1|few|TRBJ1-1|TRBV28
CASRASLGTASEAFF
TGTGCCAGCCGCGCCAGTCTCGGGACAGCCTCTGAAGCTTTCTTT
>TRBD2|NA|TRBJ2-3|TRBV4-3
CASSQGEREADTQYF
TGCGCCAGCAGCCAAGGGGAGCGGGAGGCAGATACGCAGTATTTT
>TRBD1|NA|TRBJ2-1|TRBV5-1
CASSLGQGPYNEQFF
TGCGCCAGCAGCCTAGGACAGGGGCCCTACAATGAGCAGTTCTTC
>NA|NA|TRBJ2-7|TRBV29-1
CSVGGHSYEQYF
TGCAGCGTCGGGGGACACTCCTACGAGCAGTACTTC
>NA|NA|TRBJ2-7|TRBV20-1
CSASSRDFSYEQYF
TGCAGTGCTAGTTCGAGGGATTTCTCCTACGAGCAGTACTTC
>NA|NA|TRBJ2-7|TRBV7-8
CASSLATGSSYEQYF
TGTGCCAGCAGCTTAGCGACCGGGAGCTCCTACGAGCAGTACTTC
>TRBD2|NA|TRBJ2-1|TRBV3-1/TRBV3-2
CASSQLAGGPPTVVF
TGTGCCAGCAGCCAACTAGCGGGGGGACCCCCGACAGTGGTCTTC
>TRBD2|NA|TRBJ2-2|TRBV24-1
CATSDKAGGPNTGELFF
TGTGCCACCAGTGATAAAGCGGGGGGCCCGAACACCGGGGAGCTGTTTTTT
>NA|NA|TRBJ1-5|TRBV9
CASSVDGNQPQHF
TGTGCCAGCAGCGTCGACGGCAATCAGCCCCAGCATTTT
>NA|NA|TRBJ1-6|TRBV4-2
CASSRTGSESPLHF
TGTGCCAGCAGCCGTACAGGGAGCGAGTCACCCCTCCACTTT
>NA|once|TRBJ1-5|TRBV7-2
CASSLGWDQPQHF
TGTGCCAGCAGCTTAGGTTGGGATCAGCCCCAGCATTTT
>NA|NA|TRBJ1-5|TRBV2
CASSEESGNQPQHF
TGTGCCAGCAGCGAAGAGAGTGGCAATCAGCCCCAGCATTTT
>NA|NA|TRBJ1-2|TRBV7-9
CASSPLGIGGYTF
TGTGCCAGCAGCCCACTAGGGATCGGCGGCTACACCTTC